This T cell receptor (beta chain) emerged from a study of T cell responses to AZD1222 COVID-19 vaccine. The data were produced by immunoSEQ multiplex PCR, yet TCRdb's version contains in-frame clones alone and is incomplete. The sample holds around 150,000 clones. Study results and limitations: Repertoires were collected only later (after the peak T cell response had occurred). Clonal diversity was possibly underestimated; the donors were predominantly white British and more often female. Seropositivity was recorded at baseline in only a handful of AZD1222 recipients. Regions 160-218 and 743-854 held dominance among vaccine-associated CD4 TCRs, which spanned spike.

In regard to this clone: Antigen unknown.

V lost 2 bases, J lost 5 bases, and 7 bases lay in between. Germline values: CDR1 MNHGY, CDR2 SVAAGI. This CDR3 has 13 residues. This TCR came from an adult in good health. The chain uses TRBV6-9 and TRBJ2-1; D unresolved. Sequencing used peripheral blood. The CDR3 protein is CASSYPDNNEQFF. CDR3 in DNA: TGTGCCAGCAGTTATCCAGACAACAATGAGCAGTTCTTC.